This T cell receptor (beta chain) originates from a study of regulatory T cells in long-lasting Graves disease. Study-wide results and limits: Newly diagnosed Graves' patients exceeded persistent ones in TCR diversity.

iRepertoire HTBI primers and Arm-PCR of CDR3 regions built TCR beta libraries. MiXCR, run by TCRdb on the multiplex PCR reads, gives a single entry per CDR3 protein. The sample lists some 450,000 distinct CDR3 sequences; around 15% were seen once. Regarding time point: newly diagnosed GD, antithyroid drugs for less than 3 months. With RNA extracted from PBMCs as input, the TCR library was made. Germline V gives CDR1 MNHEY, CDR2 SMNVEV (reference sequence). CDR3 length: 15 residues. The V end was cut by 6 bases, the J end by 2 bases, with 17 bases between. This clonotype was detected ten times or more. Its antigen is as yet unknown. The same sample was also studied in work on T cells in Graves' hyperthyroidism and ophthalmopathy. In that study: Graves' hyperthyroidism qualified as stable when ophthalmopathy did not progress within 18 months.

The J gene is TRBJ2-7, the V gene TRBV27, with D perhaps matching TRBD1 (6 bases). This specimen was peripheral blood mononuclear cells (PBMCs), taken at new diagnosis, from a patient treated with antithyroid drugs. This TCR derives from a woman in her twenties or thirties with Graves disease. CDR3 residues: CASRYRAGGTYEQYF. The CDR3 nucleotides are TGTGCCAGCAGATACAGGGCGGGTGGGACCTACGAGCAGTACTTC.